This T cell receptor beta chain was documented in a study of glioma-infiltrating T cells after dendritic cell vaccination. About the research overall: Monocyte-derived dendritic cells, cultured less than 9 days with IL-4 and GM-CSF, were pulsed with autologous tumor lysate.

This CDR3 comprises 14 residues. Germline trimming cut 2 bases from V and 1 base from J; bases unmatched to any gene: 1. Per the germline V gene, CDR1 is SGHRS and CDR2 is YFSETQ. Fresh-frozen tumor tissue and more than two years of survival data were available for all. TCRdb's table, derived via immunoSEQ multiplex PCR, lists solely in-frame clones and lacks some. The sample has 75,000 to 100,000 clones, approximately 81% seen once. V is TRBV5-1 and J is TRBJ2-3, with TRBD1 matching 7 bases. The source was blood, collected before dendritic cell vaccination. The TCR was taken from a human donor with glioblastoma. This CDR3 is CASSFGTGTDTQYF. The CDR3 DNA reads as TGCGCCAGCAGCTTCGGGACAGGCACAGATACGCAGTATTTT.